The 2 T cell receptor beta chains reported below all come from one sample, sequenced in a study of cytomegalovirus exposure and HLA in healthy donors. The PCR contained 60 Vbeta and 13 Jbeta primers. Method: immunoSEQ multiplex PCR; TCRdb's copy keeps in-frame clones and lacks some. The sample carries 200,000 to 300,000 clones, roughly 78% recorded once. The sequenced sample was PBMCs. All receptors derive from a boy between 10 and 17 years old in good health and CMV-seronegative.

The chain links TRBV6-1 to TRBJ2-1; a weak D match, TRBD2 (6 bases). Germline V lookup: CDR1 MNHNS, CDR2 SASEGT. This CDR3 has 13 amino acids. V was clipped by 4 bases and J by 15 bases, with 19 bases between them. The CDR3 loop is CASSVLGSGRPFF. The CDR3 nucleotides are TGTGCCAGCAGTGTGTTAGGGTCGGGGAGGCCGTTCTTC.

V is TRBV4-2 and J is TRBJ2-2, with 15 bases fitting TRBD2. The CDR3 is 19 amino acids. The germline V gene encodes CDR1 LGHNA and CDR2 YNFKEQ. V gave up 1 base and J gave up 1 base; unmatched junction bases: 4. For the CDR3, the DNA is TGTGCCAGCAGCCAAGTGGGACTAGCGGGAGGAAAGAACACCGGGGAGCTGTTTTTT. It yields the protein CASSQVGLAGGKNTGELFF.